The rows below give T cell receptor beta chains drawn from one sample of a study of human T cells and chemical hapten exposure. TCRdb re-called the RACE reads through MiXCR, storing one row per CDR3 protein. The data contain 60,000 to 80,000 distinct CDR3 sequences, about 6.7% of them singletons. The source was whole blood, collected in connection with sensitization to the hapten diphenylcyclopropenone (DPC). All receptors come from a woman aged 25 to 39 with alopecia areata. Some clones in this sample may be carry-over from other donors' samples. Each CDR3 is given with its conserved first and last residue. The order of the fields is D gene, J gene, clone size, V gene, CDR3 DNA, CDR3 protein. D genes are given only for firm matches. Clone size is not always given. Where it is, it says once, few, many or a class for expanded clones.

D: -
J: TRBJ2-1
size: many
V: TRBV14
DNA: TGTGCCAGCAGTTCCCGTGGGGGGCCGGATGAGCAGTTCTTC
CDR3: CASSSRGGPDEQFF

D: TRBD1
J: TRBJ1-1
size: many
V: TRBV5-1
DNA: TGCGCCAGCAGCTGGTCTGAGGGACAGGGGACCACTGAAGCTTTCTTT
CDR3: CASSWSEGQGTTEAFF

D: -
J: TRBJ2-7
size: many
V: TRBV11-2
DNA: TGTGCCAGCACCGCAGGAGGGGGGCGCGAGCAGTACTTC
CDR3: CASTAGGGREQYF

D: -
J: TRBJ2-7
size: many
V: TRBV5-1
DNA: TGCGCCAGCAGCAGTACAGCCTACGAGCAGTACTTC
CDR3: CASSSTAYEQYF

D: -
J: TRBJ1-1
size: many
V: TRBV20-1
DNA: TGCAGTGCTAGCCACGGGACGATTGAAGCTTTCTTT
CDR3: CSASHGTIEAFF

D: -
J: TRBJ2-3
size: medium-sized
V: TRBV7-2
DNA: TGTGCCAGCAGCAGGGGGGCCTCATCAGTTACGCAGTATTTT
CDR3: CASSRGASSVTQYF

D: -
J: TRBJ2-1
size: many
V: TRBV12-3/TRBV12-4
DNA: TGTGCCAGCAGTTCACTGGGCTCGGAAGTGTTGTTC
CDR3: CASSSLGSEVLF

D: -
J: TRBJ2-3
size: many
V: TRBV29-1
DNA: TGTAGCGTTGGTCGGCAGGCAGATACGCAGTATTTT
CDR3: CSVGRQADTQYF

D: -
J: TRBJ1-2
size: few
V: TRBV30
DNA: TGTGCCTGGAATCTAGCCAATGGCTACACCTTC
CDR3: CAWNLANGYTF

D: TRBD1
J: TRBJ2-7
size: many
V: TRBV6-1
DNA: TGTGCCAGCAGTGAAGGACAGGGGGGCTCCTACGAGCAGTACTTC
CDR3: CASSEGQGGSYEQYF

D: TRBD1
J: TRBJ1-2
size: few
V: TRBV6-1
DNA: TGTGCCACCCCGAGGGCAGGGGGAAGTTATGGCTACACCTTC
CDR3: CATPRAGGSYGYTF

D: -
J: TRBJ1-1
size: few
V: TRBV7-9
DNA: TGTGCCAGCAGCTTAGTTCAGGATAGCTCTGAAGCTTTCTTT
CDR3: CASSLVQDSSEAFF

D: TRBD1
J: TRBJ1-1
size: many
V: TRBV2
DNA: TGTGCCAGCACTAGGACAGGTAGGAACACTGAAGCTTTCTTT
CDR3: CASTRTGRNTEAFF

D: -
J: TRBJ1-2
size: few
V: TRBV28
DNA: TGTGCCAGCAGAATACAGGGTGATGATGGCTACACCTTC
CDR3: CASRIQGDDGYTF

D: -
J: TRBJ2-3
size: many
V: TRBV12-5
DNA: TGTGCTAGTGGTCCACCTTCATCAGATACGCAGTATTTT
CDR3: CASGPPSSDTQYF

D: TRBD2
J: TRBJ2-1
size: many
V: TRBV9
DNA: TGTGCCAGCAGCGGCACTAGCGGGGGTGGGGATGAGCAGTTCTTC
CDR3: CASSGTSGGGDEQFF

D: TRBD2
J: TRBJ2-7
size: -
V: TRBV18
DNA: TGTGCCAGCTCACCACGGGGGGGACTGTCTATGTACGAGCAGTACTTC
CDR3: CASSPRGGLSMYEQYF

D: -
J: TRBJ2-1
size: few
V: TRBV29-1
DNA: TGCAGCGTTGCGGGGGTACCGGGACAGCCACACTCCTACAATGAGCAGTTCTTC
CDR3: CSVAGVPGQPHSYNEQFF

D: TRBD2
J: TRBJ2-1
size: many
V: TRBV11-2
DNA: TGTGCCAGCAGCTTAGTTGGACTAGCGGGGGAACACAATGAGCAGTTCTTC
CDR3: CASSLVGLAGEHNEQFF

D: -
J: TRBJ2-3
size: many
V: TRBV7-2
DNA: TGTGCCAGCAGCTTATCACATCGCGGGGCTCATGGCGGCACAGATACGCAGTATTTT
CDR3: CASSLSHRGAHGGTDTQYF

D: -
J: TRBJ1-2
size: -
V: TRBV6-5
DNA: TGTGCCAGCAGTTACGTTCTTACAGGGAGCTATAGCTACACCTTC
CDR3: CASSYVLTGSYSYTF

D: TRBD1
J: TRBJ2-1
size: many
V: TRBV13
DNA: TGTGCCAGCAGCATCACAGGGGGATATGAGCAGTTCTTC
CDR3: CASSITGGYEQFF

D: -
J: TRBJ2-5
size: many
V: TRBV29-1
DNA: TGCAGCGTTGATCTGGGGGGGGGCCAGGAGACCCAGTACTTC
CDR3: CSVDLGGGQETQYF

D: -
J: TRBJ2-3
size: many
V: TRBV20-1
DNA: TGCAGTGCGACAAAACCCCCAGGGGTGGGTACAGATACGCAGTATTTT
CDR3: CSATKPPGVGTDTQYF

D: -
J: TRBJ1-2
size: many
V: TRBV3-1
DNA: TGTGCCAGCAGCCAAGGAGTCGCCCCCGGCTACACCTTC
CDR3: CASSQGVAPGYTF

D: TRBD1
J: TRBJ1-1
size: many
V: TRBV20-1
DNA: TGCAGTGCACAGATCAGGGGGGGGGGCTTGAACACTGAAGCTTTCTTT
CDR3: CSAQIRGGGLNTEAFF

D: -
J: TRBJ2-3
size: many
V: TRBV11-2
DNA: TGTGCCAGCAGCTTATTTGCGGATACGCAGTATTTT
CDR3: CASSLFADTQYF

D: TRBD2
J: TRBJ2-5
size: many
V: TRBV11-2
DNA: TGTGCCAGCAGCTCCCGACTAAGTAGCGGGGTTGAGACCCAGTACTTC
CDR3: CASSSRLSSGVETQYF

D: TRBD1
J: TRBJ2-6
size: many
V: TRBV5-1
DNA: TGCGCCAGCAGCTTGGGGGGACAGGGCTTCTCTGGGGCCAACGTCCTGACTTTC
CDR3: CASSLGGQGFSGANVLTF

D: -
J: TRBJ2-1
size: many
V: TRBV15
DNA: TGTGCCACCAGCAGTCTCCTTTCGGGTGAGCAGTTCTTC
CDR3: CATSSLLSGEQFF

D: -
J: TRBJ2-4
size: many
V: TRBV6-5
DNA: TGTGCCAGCAGTCGGGCGGTGGGGGCCAAAAACATTCAGTACTTC
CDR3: CASSRAVGAKNIQYF

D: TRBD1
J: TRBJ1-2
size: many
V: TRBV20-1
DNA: TGCAGTGCTAGAGATCCGGGACAGACCTATGGCTACACCTTC
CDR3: CSARDPGQTYGYTF

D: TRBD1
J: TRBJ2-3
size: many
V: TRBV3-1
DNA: TGTGCCAGCAGCGAGACAGGGGAGGCAGATACGCAGTATTTT
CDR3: CASSETGEADTQYF

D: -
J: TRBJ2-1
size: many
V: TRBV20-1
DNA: TGCAGTGCTATTTACGACCTAAACAATGAGCAGTTCTTC
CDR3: CSAIYDLNNEQFF

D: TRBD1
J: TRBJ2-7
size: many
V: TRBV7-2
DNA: TGTGCCAGCAGCTTTGGGACAGCGAGGCCCTACGAGCAGTACTTC
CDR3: CASSFGTARPYEQYF

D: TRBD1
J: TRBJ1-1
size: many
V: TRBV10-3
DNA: TGTGCCATCAGGGGGGACAGAGACACTGAAGCTTTCTTT
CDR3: CAIRGDRDTEAFF

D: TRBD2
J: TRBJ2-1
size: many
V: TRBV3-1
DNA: TGTGCCAGCAGCCCTCAGACTAGCGGGGGTCCATACAATGAGCAGTTCTTC
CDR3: CASSPQTSGGPYNEQFF

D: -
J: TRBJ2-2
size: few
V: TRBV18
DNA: TGTGCCAGCTCACTGGGAAGTTATGGATACACCGGGGAGCTGTTTTTT
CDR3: CASSLGSYGYTGELFF

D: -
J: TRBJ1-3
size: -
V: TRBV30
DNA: TGTGCCTGGAACGCCGGCGACTCTGGAAACACCATATATTTT
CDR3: CAWNAGDSGNTIYF

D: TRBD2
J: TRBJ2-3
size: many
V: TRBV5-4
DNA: TGTGCCAGCAGCTTGCGGCGGGGGGGCAGGGATACGCAGTATTTT
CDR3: CASSLRRGGRDTQYF

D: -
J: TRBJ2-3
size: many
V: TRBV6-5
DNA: TGTGCCAGCAGTTATATCCGGGGAGAAGATACGCAGTATTTT
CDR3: CASSYIRGEDTQYF

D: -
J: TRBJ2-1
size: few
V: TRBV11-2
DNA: TGTGCCAGCAGCCCCCCTGGCCTAAATGAGCAGTTCTTC
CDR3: CASSPPGLNEQFF

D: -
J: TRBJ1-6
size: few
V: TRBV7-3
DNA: TGTGCCAGCAGCTTATTCGCAGGGCGTAATTCACCCCTCCACTTT
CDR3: CASSLFAGRNSPLHF

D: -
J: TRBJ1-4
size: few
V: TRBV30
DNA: TGTGCCTGGAGCCCAGCACCCCCGCCTAATGAAAAACTGTTTTTT
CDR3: CAWSPAPPPNEKLFF

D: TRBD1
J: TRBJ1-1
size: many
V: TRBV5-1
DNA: TGCGCCAGCAGCTTGGAACAGGGGGGCATGAACACTGAAGCTTTCTTT
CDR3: CASSLEQGGMNTEAFF

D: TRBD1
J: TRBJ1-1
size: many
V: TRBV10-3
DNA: TGTGCCATCAGATTGACAGGGGTTAACACTGAAGCTTTCTTT
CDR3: CAIRLTGVNTEAFF

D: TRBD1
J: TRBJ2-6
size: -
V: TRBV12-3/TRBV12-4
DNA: TGTGCCAGCAGTTACCGGGACAGGATTAACTCTGGGGCCAACGTCCTGACTTTC
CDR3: CASSYRDRINSGANVLTF

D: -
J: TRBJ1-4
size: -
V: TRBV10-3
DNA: TGTGCCATCAGTGAGGGGCTCGGTAATGAAAAACTGTTTTTT
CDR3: CAISEGLGNEKLFF

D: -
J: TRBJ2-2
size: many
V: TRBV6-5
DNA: TGTGCCAGCAGTTACCTCCCCCCTGGGGGGGGCGTCACCGGGGAGCTGTTTTTT
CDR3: CASSYLPPGGGVTGELFF

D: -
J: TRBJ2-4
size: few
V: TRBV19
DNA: TGTGCCAGTAGTATTCCACAGGGAATGCTAGCCAAAAACATTCAGTACTTC
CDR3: CASSIPQGMLAKNIQYF

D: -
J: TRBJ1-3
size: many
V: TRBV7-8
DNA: TGTGCCAGCAGCTTAGAGGACCAGGGGACGGACGGAAACACCATATATTTT
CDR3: CASSLEDQGTDGNTIYF

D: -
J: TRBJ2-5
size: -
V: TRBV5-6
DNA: TGTGCCAGCAGCGTTGAACCGTACCAAGAGACCCAGTACTTC
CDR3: CASSVEPYQETQYF

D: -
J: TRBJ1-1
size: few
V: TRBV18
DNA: TGTGCCAGCTACCCGACAGTTTCCACTGAAGCTTTCTTT
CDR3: CASYPTVSTEAFF

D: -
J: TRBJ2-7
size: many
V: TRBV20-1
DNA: TGCAGTGTATGGACCAGGAGGAAGGAGCAGTACTTC
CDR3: CSVWTRRKEQYF

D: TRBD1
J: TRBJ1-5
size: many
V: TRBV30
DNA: TGTGCCTGGTCTCTCAGGGGGGATAGCAATCAGCCCCAGCATTTT
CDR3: CAWSLRGDSNQPQHF

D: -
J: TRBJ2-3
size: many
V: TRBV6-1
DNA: TGTGCCAGCCGACTAGAACAAACAGATACGCAGTATTTT
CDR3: CASRLEQTDTQYF

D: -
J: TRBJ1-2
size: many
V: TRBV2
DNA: TGTGCCAGCAGTGCCGCCTATGGCTACACCTTC
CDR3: CASSAAYGYTF

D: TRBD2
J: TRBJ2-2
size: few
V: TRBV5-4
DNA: TGTGCCAGCAGCCAGACTAGCGGGGGTGGAACCGGGGAGCTGTTTTTT
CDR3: CASSQTSGGGTGELFF

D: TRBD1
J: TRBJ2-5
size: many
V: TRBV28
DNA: TGTGCCAGCGGGTCGCGATCCTACAGGGGCGCCCAAGAGACCCAGTACTTC
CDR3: CASGSRSYRGAQETQYF